The 27 T cell receptor beta chains given below trace back to one sample, sequenced in a study of regulatory T cells in long-lasting Graves disease (dated by TCRdb to about 2021). In the paper's terms, the time point label means: newly diagnosed GD, antithyroid drugs for less than 3 months. RNA was extracted from PBMCs in TRIzol for both TCR sequencing and RNA sequencing. To prepare the library, multiplex PCR was applied. Sequencing relied on an Illumina HiSeq 4000. CDR3 regions were amplified by Arm-PCR with iRepertoire HTBI primers to construct TCR beta libraries. The public sequencing data were trimmed at Q25 with fastp and processed into clonotypes with MiXCR by TCRdb, which kept only in-frame beta chains. Under each unique CDR3 protein, matching rows form one entry showing the most common genes and DNA. This sample has about 540,000 distinct CDR3 sequences in its table, and about 13% of those were observed once. The ten largest account for roughly a tenth of the sample.

In addition, the sample was reused for a study of T cells in Graves' hyperthyroidism and ophthalmopathy.

Material: peripheral blood mononuclear cells (PBMCs), obtained at new diagnosis, from a patient treated with antithyroid drugs. The receptors were gathered from a man aged 25 to 40 with Graves disease. Donor details come from another sample of the same person, matched by shared clones.

This clonotype was counted between two and nine times. The chain carries TRBV11-2 and TRBJ1-4; D is undetermined. Germline assignment: CDR1 SGHAT and CDR2 FQNNGV. The CDR3 runs to 13 residues. V was shortened by 0 bases and J by 12 bases, with 11 bases between the two germline ends. DNA for the CDR3: TGTGCCAGCAGCTTAGAGGTGGCAGGCCAACTGTTTTTT. It specifies CASSLEVAGQLFF.

In this sample, this clonotype turned up many times. J is TRBJ2-1 and V is TRBV5-1, with 10 bases lining up with TRBD2. The germline gives CDR1 SGHRS, CDR2 YFSETQ. Losses at the gene ends were 3 bases for V and 6 bases for J; bases not matched to a gene: 9. This CDR3 is 16 amino acids long. CDR3 residues: CASSSVGSGRANEQFF. CDR3 nucleotides: TGCGCCAGCAGCTCCGTAGGGAGCGGGAGGGCCAATGAGCAGTTCTTC.

The chain has TRBV11-2 and TRBJ2-7, with TRBD2 matching over 7 bases. The CDR3 totals 14 residues. The germline V gene has CDR1 SGHAT and CDR2 FQNNGV. Losses at the gene ends were 1 base for V and 3 bases for J; bases not matched to a gene: 3. CDR3 residues: CASSLGASGYEQYF. The CDR3 region has the DNA TGTGCCAGCAGCTTAGGAGCTAGCGGCTACGAGCAGTACTTC.

This clonotype was recorded many times. The chain combines TRBV29-1 with TRBJ2-5; 8 bases map to TRBD2. V gave up 8 bases and J gave up 3 bases; unmatched junction bases: 11. The length of the CDR3 is 14 residues. From germline, CDR1 is SQVTM and CDR2 ANQGSEA. The CDR3 region has the DNA TGCAGCACCGTCGGGAGGCGGGAGGAAGAGACCCAGTACTTC. This codes for CSTVGRREEETQYF.

This chain links TRBV7-3 with TRBJ2-3; 9 bases fit TRBD2. Trimming took 4 bases from V and 1 from J; bases not matched to a gene: 9. Germline-derived CDR1 and CDR2 are SGHTA and FQGTGA. The CDR3 consists of 17 residues. The CDR3 DNA reads TGTGCCAGCAGCTCCCTCGGCATAGCGGGAGGCACAGATACGCAGTATTTT. Residues: CASSSLGIAGGTDTQYF.

This clonotype was seen repeatedly, ten times or more. V usage is TRBV2 and J usage is TRBJ2-1; no firm D call. The CDR3 spans 10 residues. V lost 5 bases to trimming and J lost 9 bases, with 5 bases between them. Germline assignment: CDR1 SNHLY and CDR2 FYNNEI. CDR3 DNA: TGTGCCAGCAGTCCTCCTGAGCAGTTCTTC. This encodes CASSPPEQFF.

The chain uses TRBV4-2 and TRBJ1-2, with D possibly matching TRBD1 (6 bases). The V end was cut by 0 bases, the J end by 10 bases, with 12 bases between. The CDR3 is made up of 13 amino acids. CDR1 LGHNA and CDR2 YNFKEQ come from the germline V gene. In nucleotides, the CDR3 is TGTGCCAGCAGCCAAGATGAGGGGGGGGACTACACCTTC. Its protein is CASSQDEGGDYTF.

This clonotype was seen repeatedly, ten times or more. V gene TRBV6-5 combines with J gene TRBJ1-5; possible D gene TRBD1, 5 bases. V was cut by 2 bases and J by 7 bases, with 15 bases left in between. The CDR3 totals 15 residues. The germline gives CDR1 MNHEY, CDR2 SVGAGI. DNA of the CDR3: TGTGCCAGCAGTTACACCGCCGGGGGAGACCAGCCCCAGCATTTT. It encodes CASSYTAGGDQPQHF.

This clonotype was counted ten times or more. The rearrangement links TRBV2 to TRBJ2-1, with a weak D call TRBD2 (5 bases). CDR3 length: 12 residues. V was pared by 9 bases and J by 8 bases, with 14 bases between. The germline CDR1 and CDR2 sequences are SNHLY and FYNNEI. CDR3 region: CARGGGDHEQFF. CDR3 nucleotides: TGTGCCAGGGGCGGAGGTGACCATGAGCAGTTCTTC. Complete variable domain (other parts from reference TRBV2 and TRBJ2-1): EPEVTQTPSHQVTQMGQEVILRCVPISNHLYFYWYRQILGQKVEFLVSFYNNEISEKSEIFDDQFSVERPDGSNFTLKIRSTKLEDSAMYFCARGGGDHEQFFGPGTRLTVL.

This clonotype has just a few counts. The V call is TRBV25-1, the J call TRBJ2-3; 14 nucleotides match TRBD2. The CDR3 extends over 16 amino acids. J lost 6 bases, V lost 3 bases, and 5 bases had no gene match. CDR1 and CDR2 from the germline V gene are MGHDK and SYGVNS. In nucleotides, the CDR3 is TGTGCCAGCAGTGAGACTAGCGGGAGGGCCCCGGATACGCAGTATTTT. As protein: CASSETSGRAPDTQYF.

The chain carries TRBV2 and TRBJ1-2; 7 nucleotides agree with TRBD1. Germline CDR1 is SNHLY and CDR2 is FYNNEI. The CDR3 has 16 residues. Unmatched junction bases numbered 15, after V lost 7 bases and J lost 4 bases. In nucleotides, the CDR3 is TGTGCCAGCATTGAGTCGACAGGGCGAGGACCCTATGGCTACACCTTC. The encoded protein is CASIESTGRGPYGYTF. Full variable domain (missing parts from reference TRBV2 and TRBJ1-2): EPEVTQTPSHQVTQMGQEVILRCVPISNHLYFYWYRQILGQKVEFLVSFYNNEISEKSEIFDDQFSVERPDGSNFTLKIRSTKLEDSAMYFCASIESTGRGPYGYTFGSGTRLTVV.

This clonotype was seen at least ten times. The chain links TRBV19 to TRBJ2-7, with D possibly being TRBD1 (7 bases). The CDR3 extends over 15 amino acids. CDR1 is LNHDA, CDR2 SQIVND, per germline (reference sequence). V shed 4 bases and J shed 3 bases, with 16 bases lying between them. CDR3 DNA: TGTGCCAGTAGTACGGGGGACAGCCTGGGCTACGAGCAGTACTTC. Its translation is CASSTGDSLGYEQYF. The variable domain in full, with the rest retrieved from reference TRBV19 and TRBJ2-7, is DGGITQSPKYLFRKEGQNVTLSCEQNLNHDAMYWYRQDPGQGLRLIYYSQIVNDFQKGDIAEGYSVSREKKESFPLTVTSAQKNPTAFYLCASSTGDSLGYEQYFGPGTRLTVT.

This rearrangement joins TRBV7-9 to TRBJ1-2; the D is unclear. V shed 2 bases and J shed 2 bases, with 6 bases lying between them. Germline CDR1 SEHNR, CDR2 FQNEAQ (reference sequence). The CDR3 extends over 13 amino acids. The CDR3 nucleotides read TGTGCCAGCAGCTTACAACAGAACTATGGCTACACCTTC. Translated: CASSLQQNYGYTF.

The genes are TRBV19 and TRBJ2-1, with 7 positions matching TRBD2. This CDR3 has 16 amino acids. Losses at the gene ends were 3 bases for V and 3 bases for J; bases not matched to a gene: 8. Germline CDR1 and CDR2: LNHDA and SQIVND (reference sequence). The CDR3 reads CASSIVTGGHYNEQFF. The CDR3 DNA follows: TGTGCCAGTAGTATCGTAACGGGAGGCCACTACAATGAGCAGTTCTTC.

This clonotype was seen at least ten times. CDR3 amino acids: CASSLRRGNTEAFF. In DNA form, the CDR3 reads TGTGCCAGCAGCTTAAGACGAGGGAACACTGAAGCTTTCTTT. The chain links TRBV27 to TRBJ1-1; D gene ambiguous. Germline V lookup: CDR1 MNHEY, CDR2 SMNVEV (reference sequence). This CDR3 is 14 amino acids long. V lost 6 bases and J 1 base, leaving 12 bases between the germline ends.

This clonotype came up many times. This chain connects TRBV6-1 to TRBJ1-2; D is possibly TRBD1 (6 bases). From germline, CDR1 is MNHNS and CDR2 SASEGT. Trimming removed 6 bases at V and 4 bases at J, with 18 bases between. This CDR3 spans 15 amino acids. The CDR3 spells CASRGTRQALYGYTF. CDR3 DNA sequence: TGTGCCAGCAGAGGAACTAGACAGGCCCTCTATGGCTACACCTTC.

V is TRBV10-3 and J is TRBJ2-5; 13 nucleotides align to TRBD2. This CDR3 comprises 16 residues. Looked up from germline, CDR1 is ENHRY and CDR2 is SYGVKD. V lost 3 bases, J lost 0 bases, and 1 base stayed unmatched. For the CDR3, the DNA is TGTGCCATCAGTGAAGGGACTAGCGGGGACCAAGAGACCCAGTACTTC. Amino acids: CAISEGTSGDQETQYF.

This clonotype has a handful of counts. This rearrangement joins TRBV10-2 to TRBJ1-4; tentatively, D is TRBD1 (6 bases). V lost 8 bases, J lost 2 bases, and 15 bases lay in between. The V gene's germline CDR1 is WSHSY and CDR2 SAAADI. The CDR3 loop spans 15 amino acids. The CDR3 DNA reads TGCGCCAGCGGATCCAGGACAGCCACTAATGAAAAACTGTTTTTT. Its translation is CASGSRTATNEKLFF.

About this clonotype itself: A much larger clone differs from this one at a single base, so this may be a read error. The chain couples TRBV27 to TRBJ2-5; TRBD2 matches 13 bases. Germline V gene data show CDR1 as MNHEY and CDR2 as SMNVEV (reference sequence). CDR3 length: 14 residues. Germline trimming cut 10 bases from V and 2 bases from J; bases unmatched to any gene: 4. As DNA, the CDR3 is TGTGCCACCGGGACTAGCGGGGCTCAAGAGACCCAGTACTTC. Amino acids: CATGTSGAQETQYF.

This clonotype occurred many times. V and J are TRBV7-2 and TRBJ1-6; D call uncertain. The germline V and J ends were trimmed by 5 bases and 0 bases, with 5 bases remaining between them. This CDR3 has 14 residues. In germline, CDR1 is SGHTA, CDR2 FQGNSA. The CDR3 DNA follows: TGTGCCAGCAGCCTCAGCTCCTATAATTCACCCCTCCACTTT. Protein product: CASSLSSYNSPLHF.

This clonotype was seen ten or more times. The chain combines TRBV6-2 or TRBV6-3 with TRBJ1-1; 7 positions agree with TRBD1. V lost 7 bases to trimming and J lost 1 base; unmatched junction nucleotides: 9. The CDR3 totals 15 residues. Germline CDR1 is MNHEY and CDR2 is SVGEGT. In nucleotides, the CDR3 is TGTGCCAGCATCTACACAGGGGAGGGGAACACTGAAGCTTTCTTT. Translating it yields CASIYTGEGNTEAFF.

This clonotype has only a few counts. A read error may explain this, as a much larger clone is one base away. The rearrangement uses TRBV5-1 and TRBJ1-1; no definite D call. CDR3 length: 14 amino acids. The germline V gene has CDR1 SGHRS and CDR2 YFSETQ. CDR3 loop: CAGSPGAWDTEAFF. As DNA, the CDR3 is TGCGCCGGCAGCCCCGGCGCCTGGGACACTGAAGCTTTCTTT.

Many counts were recorded for this clonotype. J is TRBJ2-1 and V is TRBV27; 9 bases are a match to TRBD1. CDR3 length: 16 amino acids. Germline CDR1 MNHEY, CDR2 SMNVEV (reference sequence). V lost 3 bases to trimming and J lost 4 bases; unmatched junction nucleotides: 7. The chain's CDR3 is CASSFPGTGSYNEQFF. The CDR3 bases are TGTGCCAGCAGTTTCCCCGGGACAGGGTCATACAATGAGCAGTTCTTC.

Concerning this clonotype: It is likely a read error, because the conserved phenylalanine at the end of the CDR3 is missing. CDR3 nucleotides: TGTGCCAGCAGTTTAGGGACTTTGGGGGGCTACACCTCC. Protein: CASSLGTLGGYTS. This chain connects TRBV2 to TRBJ1-2; D possibly corresponds to TRBD1 (5 bases). Germline V gene lookup returns CDR1 SNHLY and CDR2 FYNNEI. The length of the CDR3 is 13 residues. V shed 5 bases and J shed 8 bases, with 15 bases lying between them.

This clonotype was counted ten times or more. The chain carries TRBV4-1 and TRBJ2-7; perhaps TRBD2 as D (5 bases). V was cut by 0 bases and J by 2 bases, with 11 bases left in between. The CDR3 loop spans 15 amino acids. The V gene's germline CDR1 is MGHRA and CDR2 YSYEKL. Here the CDR3 reads CASSQEGVGAYEQYF. DNA for the CDR3: TGCGCCAGCAGCCAAGAGGGAGTCGGCGCCTACGAGCAGTACTTC.

This clonotype has at least ten counts. The chain recombines TRBV2 with TRBJ2-7, with D possibly being TRBD2 (5 bases). Germline V gives CDR1 SNHLY, CDR2 FYNNEI. This CDR3 is 14 amino acids long. V lost 5 bases to trimming and J lost 1 base, with 12 bases between them. CDR3 DNA sequence: TGTGCCAGCAGTATCTCTAGCTTTTCCTACGAGCAGTACTTC. This gives the protein CASSISSFSYEQYF.

At least ten counts were recorded for this clonotype. This chain joins TRBV7-9 and TRBJ2-2; D gene uncertain. Germline CDR1 is SEHNR and CDR2 is FQNEAQ (reference sequence). The CDR3 consists of 17 residues. V gave up 7 bases and J gave up 4 bases, with 22 bases separating them. For the CDR3, the DNA is TGTGCCAGCACCCCAAATAGACCCTTCTCACCCACCGGGGAGCTGTTTTTT. Translation gives CASTPNRPFSPTGELFF.